The T cell receptor (beta chain) under discussion was sequenced for a study of blood T cell repertoires in COVID-19. Study summary: Samples of COVID-19 (acute and convalescent) were obtained from the United States, Italy and Spain. From T cells, B-cell-depleted T cells, or PBMCs came the material, which was cDNA or gDNA.

The CDR3 length is 17 residues. Authors' processing steps: Reference gene primer amplification gave estimated nucleated cell counts. The data were produced by immunoSEQ multiplex PCR, yet TCRdb's version contains in-frame clones alone and is incomplete. The V and J calls and the clone size are those of that table, but D and trimming were determined from the DNA. Found here are 200,000 to 250,000 clones, roughly 84% of them singletons; the top ten hold about 3.8%. This sequence joins TRBV21-1 and TRBJ2-1; whether TRBD2, the table's D call, matches the DNA was not checked. TRBV21-1 counts as a pseudogene. Material for sequencing was peripheral blood. The TCR originated in a woman aged 80 or over with acute or convalescent COVID-19. The CDR3 is CASSPREASSSYNEQFF. CDR3 DNA: TGTGCCAGCAGCCCCCGGGAGGCTTCCAGCTCCTACAATGAGCAGTTCTTC.